This paragraph covers one TCR beta chain sequence. This sample was taken from a study of blood T cell repertoires in COVID-19. For the study at large: T cells, B-cell-depleted T cells, or PBMCs provided the cDNA or gDNA that served as material.

Per the original data handling: Amplification of reference gene primers provided the estimated nucleated cell counts. Using immunoSEQ multiplex PCR, the repertoire was profiled, and TCRdb retains in-frame clones only, with some absent. V, J and clone size are taken as reported in that table, and D and trimming were inferred from the DNA itself. The sample carries some 260,000 clones, about 88% recorded once. V was cut by 6 bases and J by 9 bases, with 18 bases left in between. This CDR3 region has 13 residues. Looked up from germline, CDR1 is MNHEY and CDR2 is SMNVEV (reference sequence). V usage is TRBV27 and J usage is TRBJ2-7; maybe TRBD1 (5 bases). This TCR was sampled from a woman aged 40 to 49 who had recovered from COVID-19. The sequencing sample was made of peripheral blood. In nucleotides, the CDR3 is TGTGCCAGCAGGGCAGACAGTGAAATAGGGCAGTACTTC. Translating it yields CASRADSEIGQYF.